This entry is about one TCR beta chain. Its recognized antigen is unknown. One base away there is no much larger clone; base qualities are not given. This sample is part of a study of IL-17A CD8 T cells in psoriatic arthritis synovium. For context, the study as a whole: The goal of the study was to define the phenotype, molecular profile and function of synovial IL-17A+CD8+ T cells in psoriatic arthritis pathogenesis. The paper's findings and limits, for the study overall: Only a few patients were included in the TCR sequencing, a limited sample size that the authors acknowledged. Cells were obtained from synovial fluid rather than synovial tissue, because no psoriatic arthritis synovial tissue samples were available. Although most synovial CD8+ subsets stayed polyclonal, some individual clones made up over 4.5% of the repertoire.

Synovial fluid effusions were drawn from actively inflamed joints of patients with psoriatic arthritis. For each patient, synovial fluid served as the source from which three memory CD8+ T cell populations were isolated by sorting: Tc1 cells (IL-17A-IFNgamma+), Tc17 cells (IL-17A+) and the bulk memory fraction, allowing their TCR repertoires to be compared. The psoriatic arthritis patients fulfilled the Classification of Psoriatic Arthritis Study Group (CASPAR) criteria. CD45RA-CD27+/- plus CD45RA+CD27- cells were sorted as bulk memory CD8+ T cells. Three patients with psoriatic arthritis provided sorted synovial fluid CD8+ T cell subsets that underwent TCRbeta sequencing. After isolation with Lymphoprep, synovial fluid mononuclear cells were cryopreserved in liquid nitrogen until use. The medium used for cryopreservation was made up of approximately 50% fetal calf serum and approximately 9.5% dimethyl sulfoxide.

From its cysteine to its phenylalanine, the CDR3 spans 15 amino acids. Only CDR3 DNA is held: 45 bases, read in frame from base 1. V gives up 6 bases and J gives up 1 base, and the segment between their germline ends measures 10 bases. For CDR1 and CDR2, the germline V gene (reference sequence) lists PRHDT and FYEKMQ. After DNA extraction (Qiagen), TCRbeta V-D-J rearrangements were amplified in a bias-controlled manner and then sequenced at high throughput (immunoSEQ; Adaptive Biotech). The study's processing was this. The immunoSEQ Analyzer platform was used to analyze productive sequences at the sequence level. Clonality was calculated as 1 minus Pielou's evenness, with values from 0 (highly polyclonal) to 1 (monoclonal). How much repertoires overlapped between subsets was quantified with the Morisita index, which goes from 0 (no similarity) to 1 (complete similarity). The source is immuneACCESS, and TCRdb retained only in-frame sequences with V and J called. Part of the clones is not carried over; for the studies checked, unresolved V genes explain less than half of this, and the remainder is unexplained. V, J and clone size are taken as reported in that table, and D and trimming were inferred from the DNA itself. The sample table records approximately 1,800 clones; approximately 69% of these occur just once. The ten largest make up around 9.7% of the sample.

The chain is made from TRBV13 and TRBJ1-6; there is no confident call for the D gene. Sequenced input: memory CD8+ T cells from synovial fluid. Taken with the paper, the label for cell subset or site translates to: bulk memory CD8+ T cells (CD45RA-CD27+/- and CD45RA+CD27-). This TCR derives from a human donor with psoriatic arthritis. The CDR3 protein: CASRWAGSYNSPLHF. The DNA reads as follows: TGTGCCAGCAGATGGGCAGGTTCCTATAATTCACCCCTCCACTTT.